This T cell receptor (beta chain) was retrieved from a study of long-term antiretroviral therapy in people with HIV. The wider study: The earliest samples predate the 2015 immediate-ART recommendation by about a decade.

Each donor provided at least one pre-ART PBMC sample and at least two post-ART PBMC samples. Until DNA extraction, the samples held between 1-10 million cryopreserved PBMC. A remark on this clone: Its antigen is unknown.

Germline CDR1 reads KGHSH; CDR2 reads LQKENI. The CDR3 spans 15 residues. V was clipped by 8 bases and J by 0 bases, with 14 bases between them. General study results and limits: Control repertoires displayed wider CDR3 length ranges than the HIV repertoires.

An immunoSEQ assay, version v3.0, was performed at survey level. Generated by immunoSEQ multiplex PCR, the TCRdb table keeps only in-frame clones and is missing some. The table records 25,000 to 35,000 clones, approximately 92% of them present only once. This receptor was identified in a woman aged 35 to 49 with HIV. The sample here was unsorted PBMCs, taken 5 to 5.5 years after starting antiretroviral therapy. This chain connects TRBV18 to TRBJ1-3; D perhaps matches TRBD1 (6 bases). This chain's CDR3 is CASALDSNSGNTIYF. The CDR3 DNA reads TGTGCCAGCGCGTTGGACAGCAACTCTGGAAACACCATATATTTT.